This passage covers 32 T cell receptor beta chains from one sample sequenced in a study of yellow fever vaccine responses in identical twins. TCRdb reprocessed the RT-PCR reads with MiXCR, giving one entry per CDR3 protein. The sample consists of 17,000 or so distinct CDR3 sequences, roughly 70% of them appearing once. Sequenced material: T cells from blood (PBMCs), unsorted or a sorted subset (not recorded which), taken before or after yellow fever vaccination (not recorded which). The source of these receptors is a woman between 18 and 29 years old who received the yellow fever vaccine.

The chain has TRBV29-1 and TRBJ2-3; D is unclear. The V end was cut by 6 bases, the J end by 3 bases, with 13 bases between. Germline V lookup: CDR1 SQVTM, CDR2 ANQGSEA. The CDR3 contains 13 residues. CDR3 DNA sequence: TGCAGCGTCCGCTGGTTTAGGACAGATACGCAGTATTTT. Translation gives CSVRWFRTDTQYF.

The gene calls are TRBV5-4 and TRBJ2-1, with 13 bases lining up with TRBD2. J lost 9 bases, V lost 2 bases, and 5 bases had no gene match. The CDR3 runs 15 residues. The germline CDR1 and CDR2 sequences are SGHNT and YYREEE (reference sequence). In DNA form, the CDR3 reads TGTGCCAGCAGCTTAGGACTAGCGGGAGTTGTTGAGCAGTTCTTC. Its protein is CASSLGLAGVVEQFF.

This clonotype turned up a few times. The chain uses TRBV29-1 and TRBJ2-2, with D perhaps matching TRBD1 (6 bases). CDR3 size: 13 residues. The V and J ends lost 7 bases and 0 bases respectively, with 9 bases between them. Germline V gene lookup returns CDR1 SQVTM and CDR2 ANQGSEA. The CDR3 DNA reads as TGCAGCGGGCACAGGGCGAACACCGGGGAGCTGTTTTTT. This translates into CSGHRANTGELFF.

The chain has TRBV29-1 and TRBJ1-1; D is perhaps TRBD1 (6 bases). This CDR3 is 13 amino acids long. Germline CDR1 SQVTM, CDR2 ANQGSEA. V was cut by 6 bases and J by 4 bases, with 15 bases left in between. The CDR3: CSVERQESTEAFF. In nucleotides, the CDR3 is TGCAGCGTCGAACGACAGGAAAGCACTGAAGCTTTCTTT.

The genes are TRBV29-1 and TRBJ2-4, with D perhaps matching TRBD1 (6 bases). This CDR3 spans 13 amino acids. Trimming pared 6 bases from V and 7 bases from J, leaving 16 bases between. The V gene's germline CDR1 is SQVTM and CDR2 ANQGSEA. The CDR3 reads CSVTFGQTNIQYF. Here the CDR3 DNA reads TGCAGCGTCACGTTTGGACAGACCAACATTCAGTACTTC.

This clonotype was observed a few times. The chain employs TRBV20-1 and TRBJ1-2, with D uncertain. V was clipped by 1 base and J by 0 bases, with 12 bases between them. Germline loops: CDR1 DFQATT, CDR2 SNEGSKA (reference sequence). The CDR3 loop spans 15 amino acids. The CDR3 DNA reads TGCAGTGCTAGAGTTATCGGCCGAACTAACTATGGCTACACCTTC. This translates into CSARVIGRTNYGYTF.

In this sample, this clonotype turned up a few times. This chain links TRBV7-3 with TRBJ2-1; tentative D call: TRBD1 (7 bases). From germline, CDR1 is SGHTA and CDR2 FQGTGA. Trimming removed 5 bases from V and 0 bases from J, with 11 bases in between. The CDR3 loop spans 15 amino acids. The DNA for the CDR3 is TGTGCCAGCAGCGGCGGGGACAGCTCCTACAATGAGCAGTTCTTC. Translating gives CASSGGDSSYNEQFF.

The J gene is TRBJ2-1, the V gene TRBV7-9, with D unresolved. V lost 5 bases and J lost 5, with 4 bases in between. This CDR3 comprises 11 residues. CDR1 is SEHNR and CDR2 is FQNEAQ in the germline V gene (reference sequence). CDR3 nucleotide sequence: TGTGCCAGCAGCCCCGACAATGAGCAGTTCTTC. As protein: CASSPDNEQFF. Full variable domain (outside the CDR3, taken from reference TRBV7-9 and TRBJ2-1): DTGVSQNPRHKITKRGQNVTFRCDPISEHNRLYWYRQTLGQGPEFLTYFQNEAQLEKSRLLSDRFSAERPKGSFSTLEIQRTEQGDSAMYLCASSPDNEQFFGPGTRLTVL.

This chain uses TRBV29-1 with TRBJ1-2, with 9 bases matching TRBD1. Germline V lookup: CDR1 SQVTM, CDR2 ANQGSEA. The CDR3 is 15 amino acids. The ends lost 2 bases at V and 1 base at J; junction bases unmatched: 5. Here the CDR3 reads CSVEQTGGVNYGYTF. The CDR3 DNA is TGCAGCGTTGAACAAACAGGGGGCGTTAACTATGGCTACACCTTC.

The DNA of the CDR3 is TGTGCCAGCAGCCCGTACGGGGTGACCTCCTACGAGCAGTACTTC. Its translation: CASSPYGVTSYEQYF. The chain has TRBV11-3 and TRBJ2-7, with D possibly matching TRBD2 (5 bases). Trimming cost V 5 bases and J 0 bases, with 14 bases left between them. CDR3 size: 15 residues. Germline V gene lookup returns CDR1 SGHNT and CDR2 YENEEA.

V is TRBV5-1 and J is TRBJ1-3; D is ambiguous. The germline V gene has CDR1 SGHRS and CDR2 YFSETQ. Trimming left V 2 bases short and J 3 bases short, with 3 bases between. The CDR3 covers 12 residues. This CDR3 is CASSLYGNTIYF. The CDR3 region has the DNA TGCGCCAGCAGCTTATATGGAAACACCATATATTTT.

V and J are TRBV6-4 and TRBJ2-3; D gene uncertain. The germline V and J ends were trimmed by 3 bases and 2 bases, with 12 bases remaining between them. The CDR3 has 15 residues. Germline assignment: CDR1 MRHNA and CDR2 SNTAGT. The CDR3 DNA is TGTGCCAGCAGTGATTCGGCAGGAGCCACAGATACGCAGTATTTT. Encoded protein: CASSDSAGATDTQYF.

The genes are TRBV7-7 and TRBJ1-5, with 7 positions matching TRBD1. There are 17 residues in the CDR3. V lost 5 bases to trimming and J lost 7 bases; unmatched junction nucleotides: 17. The V gene's germline CDR1 is SSHAT and CDR2 FNYEAQ (reference sequence). CDR3 DNA: TGTGCCAGCAGCCATTACAGGGGCCCTCCCCCAATACAGCCCCAGCATTTT. This encodes CASSHYRGPPPIQPQHF. Together with reference TRBV7-7 and TRBJ1-5, the CDR3 gives the full variable domain: GAGVSQSPRYKVTKRGQDVTLRCDPISSHATLYWYQQALGQGPEFLTYFNYEAQPDKSGLPSDRFSAERPEGSISTLTIQRTEQRDSAMYRCASSHYRGPPPIQPQHFGDGTRLSIL.

This sequence joins TRBV13 and TRBJ2-7, with 7 bases fitting TRBD1. CDR3 size: 14 residues. CDR1 PRHDT and CDR2 FYEKMQ come from the germline V gene (reference sequence). Germline trimming cut 8 bases from V and 2 bases from J; bases unmatched to any gene: 9. The CDR3 here is CASAFDRVTYEQYV. The CDR3 nucleotides are TGTGCCAGCGCCTTCGACAGGGTCACCTACGAGCAGTACGTC.

The chain carries TRBV11-2 and TRBJ2-3; 8 bases match TRBD2. The CDR3 is 15 amino acids. Germline loops: CDR1 SGHAT, CDR2 FQNNGV. The trim removed 5 bases at V and 5 bases at J, leaving 9 bases unmatched. For the CDR3, the DNA is TGTGCCAGCAGCCCCCGTAGCGGGGACCGAGATACGCAGTATTTT. Its protein product is CASSPRSGDRDTQYF.

The genes are TRBV4-3 and TRBJ1-1; the D is unclear. Looked up from germline, CDR1 is LGHNA and CDR2 is YSLEER. The V gene lost 0 bases and the J gene lost 0 bases, with 5 bases spanning the gap. The length of the CDR3 is 14 residues. This CDR3 is CASSQDSLNTEAFF. Written as DNA, the CDR3 is TGCGCCAGCAGCCAAGACAGCCTGAACACTGAAGCTTTCTTT.

In its sample, this clonotype was seen a few times. V gene TRBV23-1 combines with J gene TRBJ2-3; 9 bases map to TRBD2. TRBV23-1 is marked as an open reading frame, function uncertain. The junction had 16 bases not matched to a gene; V was cut back by 3 bases and J by 0 bases. The CDR3 totals 20 residues. CDR3: CASSQLSFSGRCSSTDTQYF. CDR3 in DNA: TGCGCCAGCAGTCAGCTAAGTTTCAGCGGGAGGTGCTCTAGCACAGATACGCAGTATTTT.

This clonotype was recorded once. The rearrangement links TRBV11-2 to TRBJ1-1; possibly TRBD1 for D (6 bases). This CDR3 is built from 16 residues. The V gene lost 2 bases and the J gene lost 3 bases, with 16 bases spanning the gap. Germline CDR1 SGHAT, CDR2 FQNNGV. CDR3 sequence: CASSLYQGIMDTEAFF. DNA of the CDR3: TGTGCCAGCAGCTTATACCAGGGGATTATGGACACTGAAGCTTTCTTT.

The chain joins TRBV10-3 to TRBJ1-3; no clear D gene. Trimming removed 8 bases at V and 2 bases at J, with 22 bases between. The CDR3 length is 17 residues. The germline V gene has CDR1 ENHRY and CDR2 SYGVKD. CDR3 DNA: TGTGCCATCCTAGTTTCGGGAAGGAACGCTCCTGGAAACACCATATATTTT. It is translated as CAILVSGRNAPGNTIYF.

Points on this clonotype: The conserved final phenylalanine or tryptophan is absent from the CDR3, which likely points to a read error. The chain has TRBV20-1 and TRBJ2-5, with 8 bases identical to TRBD2. Germline V gene sequence: CDR1 DFQATT, CDR2 SNEGSKA (reference sequence). Losses at the gene ends were 5 bases for V and 4 bases for J; bases not matched to a gene: 9. CDR3 length: 14 residues. The DNA of the CDR3 is TGCAGTGCTCCCCTCCGAGCGGGAGCAGAGACCCAGTACTCT. This codes for CSAPLRAGAETQYS.

J is TRBJ2-3 and V is TRBV2; no firm D call. This CDR3 comprises 14 residues. The germline V gene encodes CDR1 SNHLY and CDR2 FYNNEI. The germline V and J ends were trimmed by 4 bases and 5 bases, with 13 bases remaining between them. Written as DNA, the CDR3 is TGTGCCAGCAGTGTAGGCGTCTATGTAGATACGCAGTATTTT. It encodes CASSVGVYVDTQYF.

The chain carries TRBV4-1 and TRBJ2-3, with D unresolved. The ends were cut back, 6 bases at V and 3 bases at J, with 13 bases in the middle. Germline V gene lookup returns CDR1 MGHRA and CDR2 YSYEKL. The CDR3 runs 14 residues. Here the CDR3 reads CASSLGGGTDTQYF. The CDR3 DNA reads TGCGCCAGCAGTCTCGGCGGTGGGACAGATACGCAGTATTTT.

This chain links TRBV11-1 with TRBJ2-5; 8 bases are a match to TRBD1. The length of the CDR3 is 13 residues. Unmatched junction bases numbered 6, after V lost 7 bases and J lost 5 bases. Germline V gene sequence: CDR1 SGHAT, CDR2 FQDESV (reference sequence). CDR3 sequence (DNA): TGTGCCAGCACGACAGGGGATTACGAGACCCAGTACTTC. It encodes CASTTGDYETQYF.

This chain uses TRBV12-3 or TRBV12-4 with TRBJ2-6; D is uncertain. V dropped 3 bases and J dropped 1 base, with 10 bases sitting between them. This CDR3 is 16 amino acids long. This CDR3 is CASSFWGFSGANVLTF. CDR3 nucleotide sequence: TGTGCCAGCAGTTTTTGGGGTTTTTCTGGGGCCAACGTCCTGACTTTC.

The chain is built from TRBV29-1 and TRBJ1-1; D is perhaps TRBD1 (6 bases). The CDR3 is 13 amino acids. Germline values: CDR1 SQVTM, CDR2 ANQGSEA. V was pared by 8 bases and J by 4 bases, with 17 bases between. The CDR3 nucleotides are TGCAGCCTAAGAGAACAGGGCCGCACTGAAGCTTTCTTT. Its protein is CSLREQGRTEAFF. Using reference TRBV29-1 and TRBJ1-1 for the parts outside the CDR3, the full variable domain is SAVISQKPSRDICQRGTSLTIQCQVDSQVTMMFWYRQQPGQSLTLIATANQGSEATYESGFVIDKFPISRPNLTFSTLTVSNMSPEDSSIYLCSLREQGRTEAFFGQGTRLTVV.

The rearrangement joins TRBV4-2 to TRBJ1-2, with D unclear. This CDR3 is built from 15 residues. Per the germline V gene, CDR1 is LGHNA and CDR2 is YNFKEQ. Trimming left V 3 bases short and J 6 bases short, with 17 bases between. This CDR3 is CASSHKPYKWDGYTF. The CDR3 nucleotides read TGTGCCAGCAGCCACAAACCGTATAAATGGGATGGCTACACCTTC.

V usage is TRBV11-3 and J usage is TRBJ2-7; 7 nucleotides align to TRBD1. In germline, CDR1 is SGHNT, CDR2 YENEEA. With V trimmed by 1 base and J by 1 base, 4 bases remained unmatched. There are 15 residues in the CDR3. The CDR3 nucleotides read TGTGCCAGCAGCTTAGGCGAGACAGGGTCCTACGAGCAGTACTTC. This gives the protein CASSLGETGSYEQYF.

The chain couples TRBV7-2 to TRBJ2-5; 8 positions match TRBD2. Germline V lookup: CDR1 SGHTA, CDR2 FQGNSA. The CDR3 has 14 residues. With V trimmed by 4 bases and J by 9 bases, 10 bases remained unmatched. As DNA, the CDR3 is TGTGCCAGCAGCTATGGGCGGGGGGAAGGCCCCCAGTACTTC. Its protein is CASSYGRGEGPQYF.

Comments on this clonotype: Because it lacks the conserved phenylalanine or tryptophan at the end, this CDR3 is likely a read error. The rearrangement uses TRBV11-1 and TRBJ2-5; TRBD1 agrees at 7 bases. The CDR3 extends over 16 amino acids. The J segment lost 1 base and the V segment lost 5 bases, leaving 10 bases of the junction unmatched. Germline-derived CDR1 and CDR2 are SGHAT and FQDESV (reference sequence). CDR3: CASSPSDREPQETQYL. In nucleotides, the CDR3 is TGTGCCAGCAGCCCCAGCGACAGGGAGCCCCAAGAGACCCAGTACCTC.

The chain couples TRBV2 to TRBJ2-2, with TRBD1 as a possible D gene (5 bases). This CDR3 spans 15 amino acids. CDR1 and CDR2 (germline): SNHLY, FYNNEI. Deletions cut 4 bases from V and 3 bases from J, with 12 bases between. CDR3 region: CASSAAGSDTGELFF. The CDR3 nucleotides read TGTGCCAGCAGTGCGGCAGGGTCAGACACCGGGGAGCTGTTTTTT.

The CDR3 protein is CASTQGGPSGANVLTF. The CDR3 nucleotides are TGTGCCAGCACCCAGGGGGGCCCCTCTGGGGCCAACGTCCTGACTTTC. The chain recombines TRBV6-2 or TRBV6-3 with TRBJ2-6; possible D gene TRBD1, 7 bases. This CDR3 has 16 residues. Germline CDR1 reads MNHEY; CDR2 reads SVGEGT. Trimming removed 7 bases at V and 0 bases at J, with 13 bases between.

The rearrangement uses TRBV13 and TRBJ2-7, with TRBD1 matching 10 bases. The CDR3 is 14 amino acids. Germline values: CDR1 PRHDT, CDR2 FYEKMQ (reference sequence). J was trimmed by 7 bases and V by 2 bases; bases with no gene match: 5. DNA for the CDR3: TGTGCCAGCAGCTTACGGACAGGGGGAAGGGAGCAGTACGTC. It is translated as CASSLRTGGREQYV.